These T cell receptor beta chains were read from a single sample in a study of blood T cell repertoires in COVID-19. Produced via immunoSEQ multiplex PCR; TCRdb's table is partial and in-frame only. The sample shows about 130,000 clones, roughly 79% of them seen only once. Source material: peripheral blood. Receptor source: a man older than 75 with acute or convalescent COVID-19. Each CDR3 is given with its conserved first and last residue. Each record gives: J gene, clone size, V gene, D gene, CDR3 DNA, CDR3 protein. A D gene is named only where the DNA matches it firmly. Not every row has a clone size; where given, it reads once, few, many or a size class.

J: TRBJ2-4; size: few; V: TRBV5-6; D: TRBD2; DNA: TGTGCCAGCAGCCGCGTGGGGAGGGGCGCCAAAAACATTCAGTACTTC; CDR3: CASSRVGRGAKNIQYF
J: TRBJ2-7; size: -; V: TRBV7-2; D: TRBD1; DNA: TGTGCCAGCAGCTCACCTTTGGGCAGGGGGACCCACGAGCAGTACTTC; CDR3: CASSSPLGRGTHEQYF
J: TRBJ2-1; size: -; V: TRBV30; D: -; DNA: TGTGCCTGGGCCTATCGGAATGAGCAGTTCTTC; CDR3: CAWAYRNEQFF
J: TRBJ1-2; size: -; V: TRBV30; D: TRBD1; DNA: TGTGCCTGGAGTGTAGGACAGGGGTACTATGGCTACACCTTC; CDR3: CAWSVGQGYYGYTF
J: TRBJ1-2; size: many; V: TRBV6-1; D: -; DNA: TGTGCCAGCAGTGAAGTACGGACAGCCCGATTAAAGAACAACTATGGCTACACCTTC; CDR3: CASSEVRTARLKNNYGYTF
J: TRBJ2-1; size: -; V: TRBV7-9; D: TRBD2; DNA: TGTGCCAGCAGCTTAGTTCCAGCGGGGACTAACAATGAGCAGTTCTTC; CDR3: CASSLVPAGTNNEQFF
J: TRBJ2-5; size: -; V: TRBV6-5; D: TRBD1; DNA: TGTGCCAGCAGGGACAGGGGGGAGACCCAGTACTTC; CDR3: CASRDRGETQYF
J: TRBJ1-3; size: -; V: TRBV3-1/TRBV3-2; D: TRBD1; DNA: TGTGCCAGCAGCCAAGGACAGGGGGCATGGAACACCATATATTTT; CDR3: CASSQGQGAWNTIYF
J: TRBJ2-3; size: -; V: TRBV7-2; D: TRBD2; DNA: TGTGCCAGCAGCTTAATGGGGGGGGAGGATACGCAGTATTTT; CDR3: CASSLMGGEDTQYF
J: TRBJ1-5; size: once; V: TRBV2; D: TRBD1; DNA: TGTGCCAGCAGAGGACAGGCCGGTACGCCCCAGCATTTT; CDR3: CASRGQAGTPQHF